What follows are 28 T cell receptor beta chains derived from one specimen sequenced in a study of cytomegalovirus exposure and HLA in healthy donors. PCR employed 60 Vbeta and 13 Jbeta primers. Measured with immunoSEQ multiplex PCR; TCRdb has only the in-frame clones, and not every one. Found here are 95,000 to 150,000 clones, roughly 71% of them singletons; the top ten hold 2.9%. The sequenced material came from PBMCs. These receptors came from a woman aged 40 to 50 in good health and CMV-seropositive.

This clone appeared once. The genes are TRBV19 and TRBJ2-3; 10 positions match TRBD1. Per the germline V gene, CDR1 is LNHDA and CDR2 is SQIVND (reference sequence). V lost 3 bases and J lost 6; bases outside the gene matches: 9. The length of the CDR3 is 16 residues. This CDR3 is CASSIPTGTGVDTQYF. The CDR3 DNA follows: TGTGCCAGTAGTATCCCCACCGGGACAGGGGTGGATACGCAGTATTTT.

The rearrangement joins TRBV28 to TRBJ2-1; D may be TRBD1 (6 bases). This CDR3 is 14 amino acids long. V lost 5 bases to trimming and J lost 3 bases, with 11 bases between them. Germline assignment: CDR1 MDHEN and CDR2 SYDVKM. The DNA for the CDR3 is TGTGCCAGCAGTCGACAGGTTAACTACAATGAGCAGTTCTTC. Residues: CASSRQVNYNEQFF.

CDR3 sequence (DNA): TGTGCCAGCAGTGACGGGGGGCTCAACTATGGCTACACCTTC. It is translated as CASSDGGLNYGYTF. V and J are TRBV2 and TRBJ1-2; possible D gene TRBD1, 6 bases. V was pared by 3 bases and J by 2 bases, with 10 bases between. Germline loops: CDR1 SNHLY, CDR2 FYNNEI. CDR3 length: 14 amino acids.

The chain employs TRBV27 and TRBJ1-2; possible D gene TRBD1, 6 bases. There are 13 residues in the CDR3. Per germline, CDR1 MNHEY and CDR2 SMNVEV (reference sequence). V shed 7 bases and J shed 4 bases, with 13 bases lying between them. The CDR3 sequence is CASTSDRSYGYTF. Written as DNA, the CDR3 is TGTGCCAGCACCTCAGACAGGAGCTATGGCTACACCTTC.

The J gene is TRBJ1-1, the V gene TRBV7-6; TRBD1 matches 8 bases. The CDR3 is 15 amino acids. The germline V gene encodes CDR1 SGHVS and CDR2 FNYEAQ. The V segment lost 5 bases and the J segment 6 bases; nucleotides outside the gene matches: 11. CDR3 DNA: TGTGCCAGCAGCCTACAACAGGGGGTGGGCGCTGAAGCTTTCTTT. Protein product: CASSLQQGVGAEAFF.

J is TRBJ2-1 and V is TRBV7-2; D gene uncertain. CDR1 and CDR2 (germline): SGHTA, FQGNSA. The length of the CDR3 is 13 residues. V was cut by 2 bases and J by 8 bases, with 10 bases left in between. CDR3 in amino acids: CASSLIITDEQFF. The CDR3 DNA follows: TGTGCCAGCAGCTTAATCATTACGGATGAGCAGTTCTTC.

The table lists this clone with a few counts. The chain is built from TRBV7-9 and TRBJ2-5; 10 nucleotides line up with TRBD1. V shed 5 bases and J 1 base; nucleotides not matched to a gene: 13. CDR3 length equals 18 residues. From germline, CDR1 is SEHNR and CDR2 FQNEAQ (reference sequence). The CDR3 protein is CASSLPARDRGFQETQYF. The CDR3 DNA sequence: TGTGCCAGCAGCCTCCCCGCGAGGGACAGGGGTTTCCAAGAGACCCAGTACTTC.

The V and J genes are TRBV30 and TRBJ2-3, with D perhaps TRBD1 (6 bases). V lost 3 bases and J 0 bases, leaving 7 bases between the germline ends. The CDR3 totals 13 residues. CDR1 is GTSNPN, CDR2 SVGIG, per germline (reference sequence). The CDR3 here is CAWRQGSTDTQYF. The CDR3 DNA reads TGTGCCTGGAGACAGGGCAGCACAGATACGCAGTATTTT. Combining the CDR3 with reference TRBV30 and TRBJ2-3 gives the whole variable domain SQTIHQWPATLVQPVGSPLSLECTVEGTSNPNLYWYRQAAGRGLQLLFYSVGIGQISSEVPQNLSASRPQDRQFILSSKKLLLSDSGFYLCAWRQGSTDTQYFGPGTRLTVL.

The V call is TRBV15, the J call TRBJ1-4; possibly TRBD1 for D (5 bases). Trimming took off 0 bases at V and 7 bases at J, with 9 bases between the two ends. The germline V gene encodes CDR1 LNHNV and CDR2 YYDKDF (reference sequence). This CDR3 comprises 14 residues. The CDR3 DNA sequence: TGTGCCACCAGCAGAGAGGGGGGTTCTGAAAAACTGTTTTTT. Translation gives CATSREGGSEKLFF.

This sequence joins TRBV5-6 and TRBJ1-2; D might be TRBD1 (5 bases). Trimming cost V 0 bases and J 1 base, with 10 bases left between them. CDR3 size: 15 residues. Germline V lookup: CDR1 SGHDT, CDR2 YYEEEE. CDR3 bases: TGTGCCAGCAGCTTGGATGGGGCCTTTAACTATGGCTACACCTTC. This translates into CASSLDGAFNYGYTF.

The V call is TRBV4-1, the J call TRBJ1-1; D not resolved. CDR1 MGHRA and CDR2 YSYEKL come from the germline V gene. This CDR3 region has 15 residues. Trimming took 0 bases from V and 0 from J, leaving 8 bases between them. This CDR3 is CASSQDRGVNTEAFF. The CDR3 nucleotides read TGCGCCAGCAGCCAAGATCGGGGTGTGAACACTGAAGCTTTCTTT.

The V call is TRBV28, the J call TRBJ1-5; 9 bases map to TRBD1. Germline V gene sequence: CDR1 MDHEN, CDR2 SYDVKM. The CDR3 is 16 residues long. With 5 bases clipped from V and 4 bases from J, the junction kept 9 bases outside the gene matches. This CDR3 is CASSREQGARNQPQHF. CDR3 nucleotides: TGTGCCAGCAGTCGGGAACAGGGGGCCCGGAATCAGCCCCAGCATTTT.

This chain joins TRBV7-3 and TRBJ2-7, with TRBD2 identical over 14 bases. CDR1 is SGHTA, CDR2 FQGTGA, per germline. Unmatched junction bases numbered 9, after V lost 5 bases and J lost 0 bases. This CDR3 is built from 18 residues. The CDR3 is CASSKSGTSGGRSYEQYF. CDR3 bases: TGTGCCAGCAGCAAATCCGGGACTAGCGGGGGCCGCTCCTACGAGCAGTACTTC.

This chain joins TRBV5-1 and TRBJ2-2; 9 bases match TRBD2. Germline-derived CDR1 and CDR2 are SGHRS and YFSETQ. V was clipped by 2 bases and J by 3 bases; unmatched bases: 5. The CDR3 contains 16 residues. In nucleotides, the CDR3 is TGCGCCAGCAGCTTTAGCGGGGGAGACGACACCGGGGAGCTGTTTTTT. This translates into CASSFSGGDDTGELFF.

This clone was observed a few times. V and J are TRBV2 and TRBJ2-3, with 10 bases lining up with TRBD2. This CDR3 comprises 16 residues. Germline CDR1 reads SNHLY; CDR2 reads FYNNEI. The junction had 7 bases not matched to a gene; V was cut back by 4 bases and J by 3 bases. The DNA of the CDR3 is TGTGCCAGCAGTGCAGAGCAGCGGGGGGGTACAGATACGCAGTATTTT. Residues: CASSAEQRGGTDTQYF.

V and J are TRBV29-1 and TRBJ2-7, with D maybe TRBD1 (5 bases). Germline V gives CDR1 SQVTM, CDR2 ANQGSEA. The V end lost 5 bases, the J end lost 2 bases, and 10 bases lay between the germline ends. This CDR3 region has 12 residues. The CDR3 DNA follows: TGCAGCGTTATAGACAGCGCCTACGAGCAGTACTTC. This translates into CSVIDSAYEQYF.

The genes are TRBV15 and TRBJ2-5; 10 positions agree with TRBD2. CDR3 length equals 17 residues. V trimming: 3 bases; J trimming: 2 bases; junction bases outside the gene matches: 9. In germline, CDR1 is LNHNV, CDR2 YYDKDF (reference sequence). For the CDR3, the DNA is TGTGCCACCAGCAGGGGGGCCTCTAGCGGGGGTCAAGAGACCCAGTACTTC. Amino acids: CATSRGASSGGQETQYF.

The genes are TRBV14 and TRBJ1-2, with D unclear. Germline CDR1 and CDR2: SGHDN and FVKESK. CDR3 size: 15 residues. Trimming shortened V by 1 base and J by 3 bases, and 12 bases separated the two germline ends. The CDR3 loop reads CASSQGREDYYGYTF. The CDR3 nucleotides are TGTGCCAGCAGCCAAGGCAGAGAAGACTACTATGGCTACACCTTC.

The chain carries TRBV4-3 and TRBJ1-1; 7 positions agree with TRBD1. The CDR3 has 15 amino acids. The V gene's germline CDR1 is LGHNA and CDR2 YSLEER. The V and J ends lost 2 bases and 5 bases, in that order; junction bases with no gene match: 8. The CDR3 loop is CASSQIRTGQTEAFF. In DNA form, the CDR3 reads TGCGCCAGCAGCCAAATCCGGACAGGACAAACTGAAGCTTTCTTT.

The V call is TRBV27, the J call TRBJ2-2, with D unclear. This CDR3 region has 16 residues. CDR1 is MNHEY and CDR2 is SMNVEV in the germline V gene (reference sequence). Trimming took off 7 bases at V and 1 base at J, with 16 bases between the two ends. The CDR3 nucleotides are TGTGCCAGCACTGGTATTGTGCAGGTGAACACCGGGGAGCTGTTTTTT. This sequence encodes CASTGIVQVNTGELFF.

V is TRBV7-6 and J is TRBJ2-5; 14 bases map to TRBD2. V shed 1 base and J 7 bases; nucleotides not matched to a gene: 2. Looked up from germline, CDR1 is SGHVS and CDR2 is FNYEAQ. The CDR3 sequence is 15 residues long. The CDR3 bases are TGTGCCAGCAGCTTAGATGGGACTAGCGGGGGGACCCAGTACTTC. Its protein is CASSLDGTSGGTQYF.

This chain uses TRBV6-6 with TRBJ2-7; no firm D call. CDR3 length: 12 amino acids. V lost 7 bases and J lost 3, with 10 bases in between. The germline CDR1 and CDR2 sequences are MNHNY and SVGAGI (reference sequence). CDR3 sequence reads: CASTQARYEQYF. CDR3 bases: TGTGCCAGCACCCAGGCTCGCTACGAGCAGTACTTC.

As regards this clone: Other DNA sequences of this sample code for an identical CDR3. The V call is TRBV27, the J call TRBJ2-1; 13 positions agree with TRBD2. Unmatched junction bases numbered 3, after V lost 5 bases and J lost 2 bases. The CDR3 runs to 16 residues. Germline V gene lookup returns CDR1 MNHEY and CDR2 SMNVEV (reference sequence). In DNA form, the CDR3 reads TGTGCCAGCAGTCCGGGGACTAGCGGGGCCTACAATGAGCAGTTCTTC. Its translation: CASSPGTSGAYNEQFF.

This chain connects TRBV10-3 to TRBJ1-1; 7 nucleotides line up with TRBD1. The CDR3 totals 15 residues. From germline, CDR1 is ENHRY and CDR2 SYGVKD. V trimming: 3 bases; J trimming: 4 bases; junction bases outside the gene matches: 8. The chain's CDR3 is CAISDDRDWGTEAFF. The CDR3 bases are TGTGCCATCAGTGACGACAGGGATTGGGGCACTGAAGCTTTCTTT.

V usage is TRBV19 and J usage is TRBJ1-3; 8 positions match TRBD1. With V trimmed by 5 bases and J by 3 bases, 9 bases remained unmatched. The CDR3 extends over 16 amino acids. Germline-derived CDR1 and CDR2 are LNHDA and SQIVND (reference sequence). CDR3 nucleotides: TGTGCCAGTAGTCCCAGGACAGGGTTAATTGGAAACACCATATATTTT. Amino acid sequence: CASSPRTGLIGNTIYF. The full variable domain, in which reference TRBV19 and TRBJ1-3 provide the parts outside the CDR3, is DGGITQSPKYLFRKEGQNVTLSCEQNLNHDAMYWYRQDPGQGLRLIYYSQIVNDFQKGDIAEGYSVSREKKESFPLTVTSAQKNPTAFYLCASSPRTGLIGNTIYFGEGSWLTVV.

The chain recombines TRBV5-6 with TRBJ2-5, with TRBD1 matching 7 bases. CDR1 and CDR2 from the germline V gene are SGHDT and YYEEEE. The CDR3 extends over 13 amino acids. After removal of 5 bases from V and 5 bases from J, the junction contained 6 bases not matched to a gene. In nucleotides, the CDR3 is TGTGCCAGCAGTCCGACAGGGCAGGAGACCCAGTACTTC. Amino acid sequence: CASSPTGQETQYF.

The chain has TRBV9 and TRBJ1-4, with TRBD1 identical over 8 bases. The CDR3 totals 15 residues. V lost 4 bases and J lost 6; bases outside the gene matches: 8. Per the germline V gene, CDR1 is SGDLS and CDR2 is YYNGEE. CDR3 sequence (DNA): TGTGCCAGCAGCAACAGGGGGATATCAGATGAAAAACTGTTTTTT. It specifies CASSNRGISDEKLFF.

J is TRBJ2-7 and V is TRBV5-6; no clear D. The CDR3 has 12 amino acids. Trimming stripped 3 bases from V and 7 bases from J, with 11 bases between. Per the germline V gene, CDR1 is SGHDT and CDR2 is YYEEEE. The CDR3 region is CASSSPVLEQYF. CDR3 coding DNA: TGTGCCAGCAGCTCGCCGGTCCTTGAGCAGTACTTC.